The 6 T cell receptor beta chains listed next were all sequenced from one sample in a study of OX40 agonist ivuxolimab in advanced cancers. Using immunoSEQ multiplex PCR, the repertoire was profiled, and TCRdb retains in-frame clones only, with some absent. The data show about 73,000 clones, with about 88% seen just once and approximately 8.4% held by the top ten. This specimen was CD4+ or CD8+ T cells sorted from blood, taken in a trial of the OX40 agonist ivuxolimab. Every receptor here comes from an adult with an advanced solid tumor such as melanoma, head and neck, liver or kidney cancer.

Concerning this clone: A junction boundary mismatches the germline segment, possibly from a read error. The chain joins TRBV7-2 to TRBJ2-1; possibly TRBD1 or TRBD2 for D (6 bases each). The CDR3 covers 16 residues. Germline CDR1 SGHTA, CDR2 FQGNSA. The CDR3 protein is CASSFFAGGSNNEQFF. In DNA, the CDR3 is TGTGCCAGCAGCTTTTTCGCCGGGGGCTCCAACAATGAGCAGTTCTTC.

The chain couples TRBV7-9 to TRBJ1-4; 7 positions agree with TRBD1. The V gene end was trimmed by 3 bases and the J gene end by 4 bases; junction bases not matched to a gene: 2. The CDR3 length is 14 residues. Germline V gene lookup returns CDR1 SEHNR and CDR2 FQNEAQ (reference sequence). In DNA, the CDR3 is TGTGCCAGCAGCTTCCGGGACAGTAATGAAAAACTGTTTTTT. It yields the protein CASSFRDSNEKLFF.

CDR3 DNA sequence: TGTGCCAGCAGTTTGGGGGGGCCTCAGCCCCAGCATTTT. Its protein is CASSLGGPQPQHF. The chain is built from TRBV28 and TRBJ1-5; a possible D gene is TRBD1 (6 bases). From germline, CDR1 is MDHEN and CDR2 SYDVKM. The CDR3 is made up of 13 amino acids. V dropped 3 bases and J dropped 6 bases, with 9 bases sitting between them.

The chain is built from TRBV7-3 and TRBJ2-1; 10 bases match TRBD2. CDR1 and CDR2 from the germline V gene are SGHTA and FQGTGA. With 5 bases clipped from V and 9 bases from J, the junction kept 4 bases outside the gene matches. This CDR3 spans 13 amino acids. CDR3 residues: CASSARTSGEQFF. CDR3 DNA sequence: TGTGCCAGCAGCGCGCGGACTAGCGGTGAGCAGTTCTTC.

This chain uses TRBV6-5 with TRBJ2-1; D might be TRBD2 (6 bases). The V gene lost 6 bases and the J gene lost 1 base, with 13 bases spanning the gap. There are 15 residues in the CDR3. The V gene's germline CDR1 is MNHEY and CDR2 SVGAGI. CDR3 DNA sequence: TGTGCCAGCAGACTGGATAGCGGTTCCTACAATGAGCAGTTCTTC. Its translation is CASRLDSGSYNEQFF.

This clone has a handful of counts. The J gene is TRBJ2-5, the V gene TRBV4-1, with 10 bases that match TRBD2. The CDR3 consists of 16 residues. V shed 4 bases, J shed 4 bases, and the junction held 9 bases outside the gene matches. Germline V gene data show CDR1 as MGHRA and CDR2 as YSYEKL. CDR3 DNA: TGCGCCAGCAGCCCCCCGGACAGCGGGAGGGGAGAGACCCAGTACTTC. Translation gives CASSPPDSGRGETQYF.